A selection of T cell receptor beta chains follows, all from one sample in a study of CD8+ T cells in alopecia areata. Sequencing used immunoSEQ multiplex PCR; TCRdb keeps in-frame clones, though not all of them. The repertoire holds 98,000 or so clones, with about 64% as singletons. Sequencing used CD8+ T cells sorted from blood, obtained at week 4, from a patient treated with tofacitinib. The receptor set was obtained from a human donor with alopecia areata. Both conserved end residues are part of each CDR3. Fields, in order: V gene, CDR3 protein.

V: TRBV7-6; CDR3: CASSLEGTYGYTF
V: TRBV4-1; CDR3: CASSPYVAGTGELFF
V: TRBV29-1; CDR3: CSVDRQVIQPQHF
V: TRBV7-2; CDR3: CASSLEVLEPSSYNEQFF
V: TRBV19; CDR3: CASSMDLGQETQYF
V: TRBV10-3; CDR3: CAISEGTSGSSAYNEQFF
V: TRBV6-5; CDR3: CASSYMGEWGTDTQYF
V: TRBV18; CDR3: CASSPTGPRGKETQYF
V: TRBV30; CDR3: CAWSVGQFYEQYF
V: TRBV27; CDR3: CASSSTAGTGAYEQYF
V: TRBV2; CDR3: CASMGGGYNEQFF
V: TRBV9; CDR3: CASSPPGTGIGEQYF
V: TRBV4-1; CDR3: CASSPLRDLVNQPQHF
V: TRBV2; CDR3: CASSGASKNIQYF
V: TRBV19; CDR3: CASNQGFNYGYTF
V: TRBV19; CDR3: CASSIGLAGGPGTYEQYF
V: TRBV9; CDR3: CASSVVGINNEQFF
V: TRBV9; CDR3: CASSVDLAPSSYNEQFF
V: TRBV6-5; CDR3: CASGGQRQETQYF
V: TRBV4-1; CDR3: CASSQVALTSGDREQYF
V: TRBV4-1; CDR3: CASSQVGATGELFF
V: TRBV30; CDR3: CAWSGFMAGTYNEQFF
V: TRBV4-1; CDR3: CASSQNRAYTEAFF
V: TRBV7-8; CDR3: CASNYLSTNTEAFF
V: TRBV5-6; CDR3: CASSLNNEQFF
V: TRBV13; CDR3: CASSLSPGQGGDEQYF
V: TRBV5-1; CDR3: CASSLDRYLEAFF
V: TRBV5-1; CDR3: CASSFAFTYEQYF
V: TRBV4-3; CDR3: CASSQVTDSSYEQYF